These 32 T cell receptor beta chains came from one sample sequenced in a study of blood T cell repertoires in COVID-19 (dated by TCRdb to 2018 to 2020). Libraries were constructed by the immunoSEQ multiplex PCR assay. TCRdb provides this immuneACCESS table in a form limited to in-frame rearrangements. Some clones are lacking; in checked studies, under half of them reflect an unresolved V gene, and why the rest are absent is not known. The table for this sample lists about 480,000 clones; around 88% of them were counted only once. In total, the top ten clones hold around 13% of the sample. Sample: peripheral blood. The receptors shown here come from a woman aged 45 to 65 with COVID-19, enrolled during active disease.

The CDR3 DNA is TGTGCCAGCAGCTTAGGTCGGGGGGGAGCTTTTTACAATGAGCAGTTCTTC. Its protein product is CASSLGRGGAFYNEQFF. The J gene is TRBJ2-1, the V gene TRBV11-2, with 8 nucleotides matching TRBD2. This CDR3 comprises 17 residues. The germline CDR1 and CDR2 sequences are SGHAT and FQNNGV. Unmatched junction bases numbered 9, after V lost 1 base and J lost 4 bases.

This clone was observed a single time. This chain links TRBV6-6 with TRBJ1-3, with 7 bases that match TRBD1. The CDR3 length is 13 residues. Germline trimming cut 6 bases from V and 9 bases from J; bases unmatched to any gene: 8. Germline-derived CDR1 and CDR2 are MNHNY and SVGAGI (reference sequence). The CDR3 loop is CASSPGTEGTIYF. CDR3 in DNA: TGTGCCAGCAGCCCTGGGACAGAGGGCACCATATATTTT.

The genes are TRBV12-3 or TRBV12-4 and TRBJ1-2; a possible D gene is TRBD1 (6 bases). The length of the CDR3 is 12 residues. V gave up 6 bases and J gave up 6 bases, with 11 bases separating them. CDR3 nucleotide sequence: TGTGCCAGCAGCTGGGGACACGATGGCTACACCTTC. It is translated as CASSWGHDGYTF.

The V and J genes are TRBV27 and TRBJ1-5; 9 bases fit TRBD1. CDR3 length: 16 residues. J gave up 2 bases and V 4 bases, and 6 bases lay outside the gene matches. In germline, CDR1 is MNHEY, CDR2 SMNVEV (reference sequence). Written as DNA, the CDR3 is TGTGCCAGCAGTTCTCGACAGGGGGGTGGCAATCAGCCCCAGCATTTT. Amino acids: CASSSRQGGGNQPQHF.

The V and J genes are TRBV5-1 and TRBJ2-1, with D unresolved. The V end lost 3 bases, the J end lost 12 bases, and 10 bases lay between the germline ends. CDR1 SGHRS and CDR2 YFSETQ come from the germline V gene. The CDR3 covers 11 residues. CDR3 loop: CASSSRFGQFF. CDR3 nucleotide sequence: TGCGCCAGCAGCTCCCGATTCGGGCAGTTCTTC.

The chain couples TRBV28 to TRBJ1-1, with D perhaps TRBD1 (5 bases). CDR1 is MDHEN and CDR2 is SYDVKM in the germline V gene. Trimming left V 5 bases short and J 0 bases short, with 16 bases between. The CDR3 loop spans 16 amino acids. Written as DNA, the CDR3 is TGTGCCAGCAGTGGACCCCGACAGAGATTGAACACTGAAGCTTTCTTT. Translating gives CASSGPRQRLNTEAFF.

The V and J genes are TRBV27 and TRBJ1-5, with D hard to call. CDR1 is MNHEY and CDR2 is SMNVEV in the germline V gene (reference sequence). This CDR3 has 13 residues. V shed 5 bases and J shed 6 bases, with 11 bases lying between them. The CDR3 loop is CASSPLGGQPQHF. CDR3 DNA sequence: TGTGCCAGCAGTCCCCTGGGAGGTCAGCCCCAGCATTTT.

This CDR3 is CASSDRSGAFF. The CDR3 coding sequence is TGTGCCAGCAGCGACAGGTCTGGAGCTTTCTTT. This sequence joins TRBV6-5 and TRBJ1-1; perhaps TRBD1 as D (6 bases). Germline values: CDR1 MNHEY, CDR2 SVGAGI. The germline V and J ends were trimmed by 6 bases and 10 bases, with 12 bases remaining between them. The CDR3 extends over 11 amino acids.

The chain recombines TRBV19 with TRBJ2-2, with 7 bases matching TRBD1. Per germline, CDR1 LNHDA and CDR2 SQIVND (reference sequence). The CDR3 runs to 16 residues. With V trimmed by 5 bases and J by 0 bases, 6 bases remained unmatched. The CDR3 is CASSLQGPPNTGELFF. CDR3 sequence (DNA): TGTGCCAGTAGTCTACAGGGGCCACCGAACACCGGGGAGCTGTTTTTT.

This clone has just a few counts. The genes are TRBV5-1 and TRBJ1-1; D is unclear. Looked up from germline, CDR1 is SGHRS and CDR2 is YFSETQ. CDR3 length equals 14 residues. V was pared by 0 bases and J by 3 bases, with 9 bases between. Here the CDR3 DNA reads TGCGCCAGCAGCTTGGGTCCGGGTGACACTGAAGCTTTCTTT. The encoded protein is CASSLGPGDTEAFF.

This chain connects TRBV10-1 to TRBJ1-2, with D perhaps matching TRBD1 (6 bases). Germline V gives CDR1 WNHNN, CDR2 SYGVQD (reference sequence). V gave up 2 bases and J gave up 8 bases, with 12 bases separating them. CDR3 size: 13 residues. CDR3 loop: CASSERAGEGYTF. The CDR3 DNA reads TGCGCCAGCAGTGAGAGGGCAGGGGAAGGCTACACCTTC.

CDR3 region: CASSQIRDSILPGANVLTF. In DNA form, the CDR3 reads TGTGCCAGCAGCCAAATAAGGGACTCGATCCTGCCTGGGGCCAACGTCCTGACTTTC. The chain is built from TRBV14 and TRBJ2-6; possible D gene TRBD2, 6 bases. In germline, CDR1 is SGHDN, CDR2 FVKESK. The CDR3 has 19 residues. V was clipped by 2 bases and J by 2 bases, with 19 bases between them.

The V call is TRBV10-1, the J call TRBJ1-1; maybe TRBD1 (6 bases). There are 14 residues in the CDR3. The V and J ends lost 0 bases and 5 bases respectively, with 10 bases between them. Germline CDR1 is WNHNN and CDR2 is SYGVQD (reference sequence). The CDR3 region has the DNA TGCGCCAGCAGTGAGTCGGGGGCTTGGACTGAAGCTTTCTTT. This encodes CASSESGAWTEAFF.

The CDR3 DNA reads TGTGCCAGCAGCCCCGTTCCCCCGGGGGGGAGGGTTGAGCAGTTCTTC. Translated: CASSPVPPGGRVEQFF. The chain is built from TRBV11-2 and TRBJ2-1; 8 bases are shared with TRBD2. After removal of 5 bases from V and 9 bases from J, the junction contained 15 bases not matched to a gene. The CDR3 has 16 amino acids. Germline CDR1 SGHAT, CDR2 FQNNGV. The variable domain in full, completed from reference TRBV11-2 and TRBJ2-1, reads EAGVAQSPRYKIIEKRQSVAFWCNPISGHATLYWYQQILGQGPKLLIQFQNNGVVDDSQLPKDRFSAERLKGVDSTLKIQPAKLEDSAVYLCASSPVPPGGRVEQFFGPGTRLTVL.

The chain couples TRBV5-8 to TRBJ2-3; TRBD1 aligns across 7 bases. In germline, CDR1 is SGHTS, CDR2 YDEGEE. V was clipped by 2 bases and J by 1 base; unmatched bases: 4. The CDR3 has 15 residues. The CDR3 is CASSLGGLRTDTQYF. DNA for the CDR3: TGTGCCAGCAGCTTAGGGGGCCTCCGCACAGATACGCAGTATTTT.

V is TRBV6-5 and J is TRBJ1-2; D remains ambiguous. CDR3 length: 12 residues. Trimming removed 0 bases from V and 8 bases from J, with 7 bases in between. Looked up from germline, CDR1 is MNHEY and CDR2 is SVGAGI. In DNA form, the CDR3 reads TGTGCCAGCAGTTACTCGAACCAGGGCTACACCTTC. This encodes CASSYSNQGYTF.

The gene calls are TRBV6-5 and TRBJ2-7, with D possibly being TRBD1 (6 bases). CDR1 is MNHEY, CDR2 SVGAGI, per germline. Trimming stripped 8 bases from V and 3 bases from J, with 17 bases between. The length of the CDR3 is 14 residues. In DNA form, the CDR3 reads TGTGCCAGCGGTTTAACCAGGGGCAACTACGAGCAGTACTTC. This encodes CASGLTRGNYEQYF.

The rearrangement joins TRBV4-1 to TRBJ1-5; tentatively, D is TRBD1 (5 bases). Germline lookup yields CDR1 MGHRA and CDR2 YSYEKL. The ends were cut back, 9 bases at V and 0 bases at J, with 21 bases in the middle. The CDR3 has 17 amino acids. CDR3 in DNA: TGCGCCAGTCGGGCAGGGCACGAGCGGGGTAGCAATCAGCCCCAGCATTTT. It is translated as CASRAGHERGSNQPQHF.

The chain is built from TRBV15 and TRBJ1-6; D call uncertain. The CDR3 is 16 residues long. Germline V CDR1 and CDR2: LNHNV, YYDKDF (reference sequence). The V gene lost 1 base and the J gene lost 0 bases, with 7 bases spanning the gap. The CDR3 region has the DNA TGTGCCACCAGCAGAGGAGGAAGCTCCTATAATTCACCCCTCCACTTT. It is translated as CATSRGGSSYNSPLHF.

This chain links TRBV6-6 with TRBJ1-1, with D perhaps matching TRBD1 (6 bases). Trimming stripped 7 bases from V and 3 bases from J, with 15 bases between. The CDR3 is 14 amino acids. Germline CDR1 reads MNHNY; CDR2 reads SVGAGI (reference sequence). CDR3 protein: CASIDQGMYTEAFF. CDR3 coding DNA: TGTGCCAGCATCGACCAGGGGATGTACACTGAAGCTTTCTTT.

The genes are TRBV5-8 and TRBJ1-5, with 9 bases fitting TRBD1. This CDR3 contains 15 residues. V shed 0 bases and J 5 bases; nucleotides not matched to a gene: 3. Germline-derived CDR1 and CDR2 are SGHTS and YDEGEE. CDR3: CASSLDDRGDQPQHF. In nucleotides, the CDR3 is TGTGCCAGCAGCTTGGATGACAGGGGGGATCAGCCCCAGCATTTT. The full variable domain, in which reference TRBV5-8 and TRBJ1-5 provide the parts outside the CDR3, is EAGVTQSPTHLIKTRGQQATLRCSPISGHTSVYWYQQALGLGLQFLLWYDEGEERNRGNFPPRFSGRQFPNYSSELNVNALELEDSALYLCASSLDDRGDQPQHFGDGTRLSIL.

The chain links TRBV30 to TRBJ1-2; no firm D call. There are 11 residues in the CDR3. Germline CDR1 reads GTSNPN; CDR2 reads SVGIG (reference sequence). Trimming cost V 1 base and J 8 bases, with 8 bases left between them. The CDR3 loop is CAWSEQLGYTF. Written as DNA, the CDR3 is TGTGCCTGGAGTGAACAGCTGGGCTACACCTTC.

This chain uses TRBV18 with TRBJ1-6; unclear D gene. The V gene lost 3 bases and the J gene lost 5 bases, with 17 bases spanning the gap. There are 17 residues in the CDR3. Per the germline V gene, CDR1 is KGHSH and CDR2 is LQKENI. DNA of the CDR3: TGTGCCAGCTCACCCATTTTCAGGAAAAAGGATAATTCACCCCTCCACTTT. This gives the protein CASSPIFRKKDNSPLHF. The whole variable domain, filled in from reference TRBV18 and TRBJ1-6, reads NAGVMQNPRHLVRRRGQEARLRCSPMKGHSHVYWYRQLPEEGLKFMVYLQKENIIDESGMPKERFSAEFPKEGPSILRIQQVVRGDSAAYFCASSPIFRKKDNSPLHFGNGTRLTVT.

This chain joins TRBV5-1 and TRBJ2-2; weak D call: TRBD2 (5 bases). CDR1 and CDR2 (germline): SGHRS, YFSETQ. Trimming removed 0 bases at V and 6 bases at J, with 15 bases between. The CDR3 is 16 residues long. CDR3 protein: CASSLGPGSGAGELFF. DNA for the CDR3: TGCGCCAGCAGCTTGGGGCCGGGATCCGGCGCCGGGGAGCTGTTTTTT.

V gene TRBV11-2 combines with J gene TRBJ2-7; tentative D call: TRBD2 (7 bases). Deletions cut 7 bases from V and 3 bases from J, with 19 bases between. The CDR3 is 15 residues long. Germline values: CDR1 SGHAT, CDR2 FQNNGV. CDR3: CASTLDRGGGYEQYF. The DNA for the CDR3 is TGTGCCAGCACCCTAGATCGAGGGGGGGGCTACGAGCAGTACTTC.

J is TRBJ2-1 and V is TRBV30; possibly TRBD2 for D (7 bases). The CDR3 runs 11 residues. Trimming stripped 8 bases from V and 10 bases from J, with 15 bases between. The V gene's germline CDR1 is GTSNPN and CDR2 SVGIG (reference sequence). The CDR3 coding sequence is TGTGCCCTAAGGCGGGGGCGAGAGCAGTTCTTC. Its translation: CALRRGREQFF.

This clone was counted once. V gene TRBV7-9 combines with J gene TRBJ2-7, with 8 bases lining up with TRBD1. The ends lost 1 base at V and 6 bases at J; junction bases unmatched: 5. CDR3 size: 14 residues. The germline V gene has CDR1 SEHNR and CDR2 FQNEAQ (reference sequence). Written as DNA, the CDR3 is TGTGCCAGCAGCTTAGTGCAGGGGGCAGTCGAGCAGTACTTC. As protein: CASSLVQGAVEQYF.

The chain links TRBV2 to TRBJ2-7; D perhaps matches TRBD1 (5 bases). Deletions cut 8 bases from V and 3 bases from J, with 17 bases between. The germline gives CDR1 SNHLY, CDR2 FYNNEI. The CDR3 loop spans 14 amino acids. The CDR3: CASLVRGRVYEQYF. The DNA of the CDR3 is TGTGCCAGCCTTGTTAGGGGCAGGGTCTACGAGCAGTACTTC.

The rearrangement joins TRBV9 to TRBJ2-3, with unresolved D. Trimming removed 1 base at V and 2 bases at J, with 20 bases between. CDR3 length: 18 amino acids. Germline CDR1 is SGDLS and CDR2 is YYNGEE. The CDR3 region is CASSVPVGSGHYTDTQYF. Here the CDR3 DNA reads TGTGCCAGCAGCGTACCTGTAGGCTCAGGTCATTACACAGATACGCAGTATTTT. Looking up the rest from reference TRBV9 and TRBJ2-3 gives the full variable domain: DSGVTQTPKHLITATGQRVTLRCSPRSGDLSVYWYQQSLDQGLQFLIQYYNGEERAKGNILERFSAQQFPDLHSELNLSSLELGDSALYFCASSVPVGSGHYTDTQYFGPGTRLTVL.

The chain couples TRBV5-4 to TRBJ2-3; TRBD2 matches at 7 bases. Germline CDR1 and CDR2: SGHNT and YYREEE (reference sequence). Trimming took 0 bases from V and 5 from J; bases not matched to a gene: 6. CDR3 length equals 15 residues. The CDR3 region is CASSLDSRGVDTQYF. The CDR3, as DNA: TGTGCCAGCAGCTTGGACTCCCGGGGGGTAGATACGCAGTATTTT.

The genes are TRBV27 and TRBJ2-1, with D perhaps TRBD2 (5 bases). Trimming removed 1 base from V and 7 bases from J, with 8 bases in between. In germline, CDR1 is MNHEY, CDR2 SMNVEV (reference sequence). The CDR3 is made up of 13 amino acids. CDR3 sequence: CASSLFIANEQFF. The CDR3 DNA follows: TGTGCCAGCAGTTTATTCATAGCGAATGAGCAGTTCTTC.

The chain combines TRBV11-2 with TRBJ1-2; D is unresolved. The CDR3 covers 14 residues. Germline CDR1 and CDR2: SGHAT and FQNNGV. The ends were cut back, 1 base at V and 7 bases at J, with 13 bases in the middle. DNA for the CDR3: TGTGCCAGCAGCTTAGCGATGGAGGGAAGTGGCTACACCTTC. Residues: CASSLAMEGSGYTF.